The 2 T cell receptor beta chains below all came from one sample that was sequenced in a study of OX40 agonist ivuxolimab in advanced cancers. The assay was immunoSEQ multiplex PCR, and TCRdb's table has in-frame clones only and misses some. Here the sample spans 55,000 to 65,000 clones, about 89% being singletons. This sample comprised CD4+ or CD8+ T cells sorted from blood, obtained in a trial of the OX40 agonist ivuxolimab. These receptor sequences come from an adult with an advanced solid tumor such as melanoma, head and neck, liver or kidney cancer.

This clone was detected a few times. This chain connects TRBV5-1 to TRBJ1-2; TRBD1 matches 8 bases. Trimming at V came to 0 bases and at J to 4 bases, leaving 2 bases not matched to a gene. The length of the CDR3 is 14 residues. Germline loops: CDR1 SGHRS, CDR2 YFSETQ. The CDR3, as DNA: TGCGCCAGCAGCTTGGACACAGGGGGCTATGGCTACACCTTC. The encoded protein is CASSLDTGGYGYTF.

The J gene is TRBJ2-6, the V gene TRBV9; no definite D call. The V end lost 3 bases, the J end lost 3 bases, and 10 bases lay between the germline ends. This CDR3 comprises 15 residues. Germline loops: CDR1 SGDLS, CDR2 YYNGEE. The DNA of the CDR3 is TGTGCCAGCAGCGGCTACAGCAATGGGGCCAACGTCCTGACTTTC. Its translation: CASSGYSNGANVLTF.